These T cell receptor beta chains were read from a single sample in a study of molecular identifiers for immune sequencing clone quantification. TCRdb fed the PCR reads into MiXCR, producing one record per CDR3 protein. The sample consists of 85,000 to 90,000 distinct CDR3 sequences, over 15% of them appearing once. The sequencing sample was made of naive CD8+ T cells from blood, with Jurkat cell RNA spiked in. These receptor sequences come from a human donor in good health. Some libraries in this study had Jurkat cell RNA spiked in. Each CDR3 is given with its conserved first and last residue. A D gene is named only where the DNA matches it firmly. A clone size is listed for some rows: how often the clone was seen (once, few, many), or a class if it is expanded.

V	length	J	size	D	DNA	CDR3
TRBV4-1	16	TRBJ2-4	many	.	TGCGCCAGCAGACAAAGCGCGGGTGTGGCCAAAAACATTCAGTACTTC	CASRQSAGVAKNIQYF
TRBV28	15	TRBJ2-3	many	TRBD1	TGTGCCAGCAGTTACGGGACAGACAGCACAGATACGCAGTATTTT	CASSYGTDSTDTQYF
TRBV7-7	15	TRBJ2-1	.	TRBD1	TGTGCCAGCAGCTCACTAACGACAGGGGGCAATGAGCAGTTCTTC	CASSSLTTGGNEQFF
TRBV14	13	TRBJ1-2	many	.	TGTGCCAGCAGCCAAAGTAGATCCTATGGCTACACCTTC	CASSQSRSYGYTF
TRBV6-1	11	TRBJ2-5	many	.	TGTGCCAGCAGTGAGGGGTTAGCCCAGTACTTC	CASSEGLAQYF
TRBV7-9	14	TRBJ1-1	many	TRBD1	TGTGCCAGCACCCCCAGGGGGCAGACCACTGAAGCTTTCTTT	CASTPRGQTTEAFF
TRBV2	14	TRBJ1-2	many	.	TGTGCCAGCAGCCGGGACACCGTTAACTATGGCTACACCTTC	CASSRDTVNYGYTF
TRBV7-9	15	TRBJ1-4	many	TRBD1	TGTGCCAGCAGCGCCCCCGGGACAGTGAATGAAAAACTGTTTTTT	CASSAPGTVNEKLFF
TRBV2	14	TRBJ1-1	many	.	TGTGCCAGCAGTGAAAGAGGGGGGCCGACTGAAGCTTTCTTT	CASSERGGPTEAFF
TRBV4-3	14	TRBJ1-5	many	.	TGCGCCAGCAGCCCCGACCTTAGCAATCAGCCCCAGCATTTT	CASSPDLSNQPQHF
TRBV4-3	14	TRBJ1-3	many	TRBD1	TGCGCCAGCAGCCATGGGACAGGTCGAAACACCATATATTTT	CASSHGTGRNTIYF
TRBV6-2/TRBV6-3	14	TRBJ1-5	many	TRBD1	TGTGCCAGCAGCTACACAGGGGGAAGGGAGCCCCAGCATTTT	CASSYTGGREPQHF
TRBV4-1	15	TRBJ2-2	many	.	TGCGCCAGCAGCCAATGGCGGGGCGACACCGGGGAGCTGTTTTTT	CASSQWRGDTGELFF
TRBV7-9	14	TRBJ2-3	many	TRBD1	TGTGCCAGCAGCCCTGGACAGGGTGTAGATACGCAGTATTTT	CASSPGQGVDTQYF
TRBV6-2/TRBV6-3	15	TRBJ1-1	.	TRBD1	TGTGCCAGCGGACGGACAGGAACCCGGGGCACTGAAGCTTTCTTT	CASGRTGTRGTEAFF
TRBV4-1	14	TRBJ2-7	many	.	TGCGCCAGCAGCCAAGTTCAGAACTCCTACGAGCAGTACTTC	CASSQVQNSYEQYF
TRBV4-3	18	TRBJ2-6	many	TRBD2	TGCGCCAGCAGCCAAGAGGGGTTAGCGGGCACTGGGGCCAACGTCCTGACTTTC	CASSQEGLAGTGANVLTF
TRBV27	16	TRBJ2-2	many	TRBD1	TGTGCCAGCTGTCTCATTGGGACAGGCAGGACCGGGGAGCTGTTTTTT	CASCLIGTGRTGELFF
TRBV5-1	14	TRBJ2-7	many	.	TGCGCCAGCAGCTTGGGGGGGCCGGAGGACGAGCAGTACTTC	CASSLGGPEDEQYF
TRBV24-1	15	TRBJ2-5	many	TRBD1	TGTGCCACCAGTGAAGGACAGGGAAGGGGAGAGACCCAGTACTTC	CATSEGQGRGETQYF
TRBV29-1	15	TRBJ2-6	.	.	TGCAGCGTTCTGGCCACAACGGCTGGGGCCAACGCCCTGACTTTC	CSVLATTAGANALTF
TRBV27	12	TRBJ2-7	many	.	TGTGCCAGCAGCCAGAGGGCGGGCGAGCAGTACTTC	CASSQRAGEQYF
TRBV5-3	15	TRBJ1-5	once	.	TGTGCCAGCAGCTTGGTCGATAGCCGGTTGGAGCCCCAGCATTTT	CASSLVDSRLEPQHF
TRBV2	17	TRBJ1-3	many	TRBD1	TGTGCCAGCAGGAGGGACAGTATGTATTTGGCTGGAAACACCATATATTTT	CASRRDSMYLAGNTIYF
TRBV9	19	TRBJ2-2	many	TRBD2	TGTGCCAGCAGCGTAGCTCCAGAGACGGTAGCGGGAAACACCGGGGAGCTGTTTTTT	CASSVAPETVAGNTGELFF
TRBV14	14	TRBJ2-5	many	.	TGTGCCAGCAGTCCAACGACCGGGGAAGAGACCCAGTACTTC	CASSPTTGEETQYF
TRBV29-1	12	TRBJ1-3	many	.	TGCAGCGTTGAGATTATGGGGGGCACCATATATTTT	CSVEIMGGTIYF
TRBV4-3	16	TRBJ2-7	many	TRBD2	TGCGCCAGCAGCCAAGGACTAGCGGGAGGCCCCTACGAGCAGTACTTC	CASSQGLAGGPYEQYF
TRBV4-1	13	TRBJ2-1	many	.	TGCGCCAGCAGCCAAACAGAGGGCTATGAGCAGTTCTTC	CASSQTEGYEQFF
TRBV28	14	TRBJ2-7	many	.	TGTGCCAGCAGTTTATTGGACGAGGGGAACGAGCAGTACTTC	CASSLLDEGNEQYF
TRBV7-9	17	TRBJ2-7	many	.	TGTGCCAGCAGCTTAGGCCAACGGACAGGGAGGGACTACGAGCAGTACTTC	CASSLGQRTGRDYEQYF
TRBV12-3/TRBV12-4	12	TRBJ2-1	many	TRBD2	TGTGCCAGCAGTCCTAGCGGGTATGAGCAGTTCTTC	CASSPSGYEQFF
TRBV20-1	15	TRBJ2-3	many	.	TGCAGTGCTAGAGGAGGTGAGGGGTCTCCAGATACGCAGTATTTT	CSARGGEGSPDTQYF
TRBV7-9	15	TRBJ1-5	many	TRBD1	TGTGCCAGCAGCTTTGGACAGGGCCTCCTGGGGCCCCAGCATTTT	CASSFGQGLLGPQHF
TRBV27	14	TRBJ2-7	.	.	TGTGCCAGCAGTTACAGGTTAGGGAGCCCCGAGCAGTACTTC	CASSYRLGSPEQYF
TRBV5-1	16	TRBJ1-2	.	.	TGCGCCAGCAGCTTGGCCTTTGGGGGAGAGGACTATGGCTACACCTTC	CASSLAFGGEDYGYTF
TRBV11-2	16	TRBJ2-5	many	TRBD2	TGTGCCAGCAGCTCCCGACTAGCCAAGCCTCAAGAGACCCAGTACTTC	CASSSRLAKPQETQYF
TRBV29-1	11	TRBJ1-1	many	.	TGCAGCGGGACAATGAACACTGAAGCTTTCTTT	CSGTMNTEAFF
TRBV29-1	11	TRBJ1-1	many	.	TGCAGCGTTGAAGCCAGGACTGAAGCTTTCTTT	CSVEARTEAFF
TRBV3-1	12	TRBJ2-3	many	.	TGTGCCAGCAGCCTTCCCACGGATACGCAGTATTTT	CASSLPTDTQYF
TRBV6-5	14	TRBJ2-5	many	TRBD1	TGTGCCAGCAGTTCCACAGGGGGCCAAGAGACCCAGTACTTC	CASSSTGGQETQYF
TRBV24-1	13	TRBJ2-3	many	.	TGTGCCACCAGTGATTTGCAAGGAGATACGCAGTATTTT	CATSDLQGDTQYF
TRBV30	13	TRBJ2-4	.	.	TGTGCCCTACTACAAGAAGCCAAAAACATTCAGTACTTC	CALLQEAKNIQYF
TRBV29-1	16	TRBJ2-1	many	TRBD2	TGCAGCGTTGAAGAGGGCGCGGGAGCGTCCTACAATGAGCAGTTCTTC	CSVEEGAGASYNEQFF
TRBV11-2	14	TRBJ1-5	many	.	TGTGCCAGCAGCCTAGGAGGGGTGGGTCAGCCCCAGCATTTT	CASSLGGVGQPQHF
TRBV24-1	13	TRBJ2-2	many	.	TGTGCCACCGCCTCCAAATTCGGCGGGGAGCTGTTTTTT	CATASKFGGELFF
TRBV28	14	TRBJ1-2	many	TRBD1	TGTGCCAGCAGTTCGACAGGGGAGAACTATGGCTACACCTTC	CASSSTGENYGYTF
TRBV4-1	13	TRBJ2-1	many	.	TGCGCCAGCAGCCAGCGGACAGACAATGAGCAGTTCTTC	CASSQRTDNEQFF
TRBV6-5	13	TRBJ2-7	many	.	TGTGCCAGCAGTTACCAGCCGTCCTCGGAGCAGTACTTC	CASSYQPSSEQYF
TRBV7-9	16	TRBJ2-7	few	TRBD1	TGTGCCGGCAGCTCGACGGGACAGGGGTACTCCTACGAGCAGTACTTC	CAGSSTGQGYSYEQYF
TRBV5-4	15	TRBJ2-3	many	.	TGTGCCAGCAGCTTGACGTATTCTCCCGGGGATACGCAGTATTTT	CASSLTYSPGDTQYF
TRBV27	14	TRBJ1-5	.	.	TGTGCCAGCAGTTTGGGGCGCTCTAATCAGCCCCGGCATTTT	CASSLGRSNQPRHF
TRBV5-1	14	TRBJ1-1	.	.	TGCGCCAGCAGCCTGGACATCTTGAACACTGAAGCTTTCTTT	CASSLDILNTEAFF
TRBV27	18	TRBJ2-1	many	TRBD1	TGTGCCAGCAGTCTAGCCCCTCCCGGGACAGGGACCTACAATGAGCAGTTCTTC	CASSLAPPGTGTYNEQFF